The 20 T cell receptor beta chains below all came from one sample that was sequenced in a study of T cells of healthy individuals. TCRdb reprocessed the 5' RACE reads via MiXCR and lists one record per CDR3 protein. The table has about 41,000 distinct CDR3 sequences, about 4.2% seen once. The source is a human donor in good health.

The table lists this clonotype with many counts. This chain links TRBV9 with TRBJ2-7, with TRBD2 matching 10 bases. With 3 bases clipped from V and 4 bases from J, the junction kept 4 bases outside the gene matches. Germline CDR1 is SGDLS and CDR2 is YYNGEE. This CDR3 is built from 14 residues. DNA of the CDR3: TGTGCCAGCAGCGGGACTAGCGGCTGGTACGAGCAGTACTTC. Translation: CASSGTSGWYEQYF.

This clonotype came up many times. The J gene is TRBJ1-2, the V gene TRBV5-6; TRBD1 matches 7 bases. Germline V gene lookup returns CDR1 SGHDT and CDR2 YYEEEE. CDR3 length: 17 amino acids. J was trimmed by 4 bases and V by 4 bases; bases with no gene match: 16. CDR3: CASSPRQGLSFFYGYTF. CDR3 in DNA: TGTGCCAGCAGCCCCCGACAGGGACTAAGCTTCTTCTATGGCTACACCTTC.

At least ten counts were recorded for this clonotype. The chain recombines TRBV24-1 with TRBJ1-5; the D gene is possibly TRBD1 (5 bases). Germline loops: CDR1 KGHDR, CDR2 SFDVKD. The CDR3 length is 14 residues. Trimming took off 3 bases at V and 2 bases at J, with 7 bases between the two ends. The CDR3 DNA follows: TGTGCCACCAGTGATAGAGGGGGCAATCAGCCCCAGCATTTT. Translated, it gives CATSDRGGNQPQHF.

There are a few counts of this clonotype. This chain joins TRBV10-3 and TRBJ2-3, with 9 bases matching TRBD1. CDR3 length: 18 residues. The junction had 13 bases not matched to a gene; V was cut back by 0 bases and J by 6 bases. Germline-derived CDR1 and CDR2 are ENHRY and SYGVKD. The CDR3 loop reads CAISESEPGTGYLDTQYF. In nucleotides, the CDR3 is TGTGCCATCAGTGAGTCAGAACCCGGGACAGGGTATTTGGATACGCAGTATTTT.

This clonotype was counted at least ten times. The J gene is TRBJ1-1, the V gene TRBV27; D unclear. V lost 2 bases, J lost 0 bases, and 7 bases lay in between. The germline gives CDR1 MNHEY, CDR2 SMNVEV (reference sequence). The CDR3 loop spans 14 amino acids. The CDR3 reads CASSLNRLNTEAFF. CDR3 DNA sequence: TGTGCCAGCAGTTTAAACAGACTGAACACTGAAGCTTTCTTT.

This clonotype was recorded at least ten times. V usage is TRBV29-1 and J usage is TRBJ1-2, with D possibly TRBD1 on 5 matching bases. In germline, CDR1 is SQVTM, CDR2 ANQGSEA. With 7 bases removed from V and 4 bases from J, the gap between germline ends came to 16 bases. CDR3 length: 13 amino acids. The chain's CDR3 is CSARWGRGYGYTF. DNA for the CDR3: TGCAGCGCAAGATGGGGGAGGGGCTATGGCTACACCTTC.

This clonotype was picked up many times. The chain joins TRBV6-6 to TRBJ1-4, with D perhaps matching TRBD1 (5 bases). Trimming took off 10 bases at V and 7 bases at J, with 13 bases between the two ends. Germline loops: CDR1 MNHNY, CDR2 SVGAGI (reference sequence). CDR3 size: 12 residues. This CDR3 is CATGSQGEKLFF. The CDR3 nucleotides read TGTGCCACCGGGAGCCAGGGTGAAAAACTGTTTTTT.

At least ten counts were recorded for this clonotype. The genes are TRBV7-6 and TRBJ2-7, with a tentative D call TRBD2 (5 bases). In germline, CDR1 is SGHVS, CDR2 FNYEAQ. This CDR3 is 16 amino acids long. V lost 4 bases, J lost 2 bases, and 18 bases lay in between. CDR3 bases: TGTGCCAGCAGCTCAAGGACTGATCCTGATCCCTACGAGCAGTACTTC. Translated, it gives CASSSRTDPDPYEQYF.

This chain connects TRBV18 to TRBJ1-4; 9 bases agree with TRBD1. The CDR3 loop spans 17 amino acids. The V and J ends lost 4 bases and 0 bases, in that order; junction bases with no gene match: 6. Germline assignment: CDR1 KGHSH and CDR2 LQKENI. The CDR3 DNA reads TGTGCCAGCTCACTACAGGGGGCGCGGTCAACTAATGAAAAACTGTTTTTT. It translates to CASSLQGARSTNEKLFF. Together with reference TRBV18 and TRBJ1-4, the CDR3 gives the full variable domain: NAGVMQNPRHLVRRRGQEARLRCSPMKGHSHVYWYRQLPEEGLKFMVYLQKENIIDESGMPKERFSAEFPKEGPSILRIQQVVRGDSAAYFCASSLQGARSTNEKLFFGSGTQLSVL.

In this sample, this clonotype turned up many times. The chain carries TRBV27 and TRBJ1-5; 9 nucleotides agree with TRBD1. This CDR3 is built from 13 residues. The germline CDR1 and CDR2 sequences are MNHEY and SMNVEV (reference sequence). V was clipped by 8 bases and J by 5 bases; unmatched bases: 4. The CDR3 sequence is CASWDRADQPQHF. The CDR3 bases are TGTGCCAGCTGGGACAGGGCAGATCAGCCCCAGCATTTT.

This clonotype was recorded at least ten times. The chain uses TRBV5-6 and TRBJ1-3; 9 bases agree with TRBD1. The CDR3 extends over 16 amino acids. Losses at the gene ends were 4 bases for V and 1 base for J; bases not matched to a gene: 6. The germline V gene encodes CDR1 SGHDT and CDR2 YYEEEE. CDR3 loop: CASSLGTGRSGNTIYF. DNA of the CDR3: TGTGCCAGCAGCCTGGGGACAGGGAGGTCTGGAAACACCATATATTTT.

This clonotype was counted at least ten times. V and J are TRBV20-1 and TRBJ2-7; 9 nucleotides align to TRBD2. J lost 2 bases, V lost 0 bases, and 8 bases had no gene match. Germline CDR1 reads DFQATT; CDR2 reads SNEGSKA (reference sequence). The CDR3 has 16 residues. The CDR3 coding sequence is TGCAGTGCTAGAGATATTGGGAGCGGGAGGCCCTACGAGCAGTACTTC. Translation: CSARDIGSGRPYEQYF.

This clonotype has ten or more counts. The chain combines TRBV3-1 with TRBJ2-2; D perhaps matches TRBD1 (7 bases). The V gene lost 7 bases and the J gene lost 5 bases, with 14 bases spanning the gap. The length of the CDR3 is 14 residues. Germline CDR1 reads LGHDT; CDR2 reads YNNKEL (reference sequence). CDR3 loop: CASTGGRMTGELFF. The CDR3 region has the DNA TGTGCCAGCACAGGGGGGCGAATGACCGGGGAGCTGTTTTTT.

The chain couples TRBV15 to TRBJ2-1; 8 positions agree with TRBD1. V was pared by 1 base and J by 5 bases, with 7 bases of the junction left unmatched. Germline CDR1 LNHNV, CDR2 YYDKDF (reference sequence). The length of the CDR3 is 16 residues. CDR3 DNA: TGTGCCACCAGCAGAGGACGTGGACAGGGTCACAATGAGCAGTTCTTC. It translates to CATSRGRGQGHNEQFF. Using reference TRBV15 and TRBJ2-1 for the parts outside the CDR3, the full variable domain is DAMVIQNPRYQVTQFGKPVTLSCSQTLNHNVMYWYQQKSSQAPKLLFHYYDKDFNNEADTPDNFQSRRPNTSFCFLDIRSPGLGDTAMYLCATSRGRGQGHNEQFFGPGTRLTVL.

The sample holds many counts of this clonotype. V is TRBV19 and J is TRBJ1-4, with D perhaps TRBD1 (6 bases). Germline-derived CDR1 and CDR2 are LNHDA and SQIVND (reference sequence). Trimming removed 5 bases at V and 8 bases at J, with 21 bases between. The CDR3 contains 16 residues. The CDR3 spells CASSWTVFRSSEKLFF. The CDR3 nucleotides read TGTGCCAGTAGTTGGACAGTTTTTCGGTCTAGCGAAAAACTGTTTTTT.

This clonotype was counted a few times. V and J are TRBV12-3 or TRBV12-4 and TRBJ2-6, with D possibly TRBD1 on 5 matching bases. The V gene lost 6 bases and the J gene lost 8 bases, with 11 bases spanning the gap. This CDR3 has 13 residues. The CDR3: CASSPQGPNVLTF. The CDR3 DNA follows: TGTGCCAGCAGCCCCCAGGGTCCCAACGTCCTGACTTTC.

This clonotype was found a few times. J is TRBJ2-5 and V is TRBV5-4, with D tentatively TRBD1 (6 bases). CDR1 and CDR2 from the germline V gene are SGHNT and YYREEE (reference sequence). The CDR3 runs 14 residues. V lost 4 bases and J lost 1, with 11 bases in between. Here the CDR3 DNA reads TGTGCCAGCAGCCGAATGGACAGCCAAGAGACCCAGTACTTC. Translated: CASSRMDSQETQYF.

The chain joins TRBV28 to TRBJ2-7; D might be TRBD2 (7 bases). There are 13 residues in the CDR3. The ends were cut back, 11 bases at V and 3 bases at J, with 17 bases in the middle. Germline CDR1 and CDR2: MDHEN and SYDVKM. CDR3 residues: CAVRRGGDYEQYF. DNA of the CDR3: TGTGCCGTTCGAAGGGGGGGGGACTACGAGCAGTACTTC.

Ten or more counts support this clonotype. The chain employs TRBV12-3 or TRBV12-4 and TRBJ2-1; 11 bases are a match to TRBD2. CDR3 size: 16 residues. V lost 3 bases to trimming and J lost 2 bases; unmatched junction nucleotides: 3. The CDR3 reads CASSFLAGGTYNEQFF. Here the CDR3 DNA reads TGTGCCAGCAGTTTCTTAGCGGGGGGGACCTACAATGAGCAGTTCTTC.

This clonotype has a count of ten or more. The rearrangement links TRBV20-1 to TRBJ2-5, with 13 positions matching TRBD2. Trimming at V came to 6 bases and at J to 5 bases, leaving 3 bases not matched to a gene. CDR1 and CDR2 from the germline V gene are DFQATT and SNEGSKA (reference sequence). CDR3 size: 13 residues. Written as DNA, the CDR3 is TGCAGTGCCGGGACTAGCGGGGCGGAGACCCAGTACTTC. Its translation is CSAGTSGAETQYF.